A selection of T cell receptor beta chains follows, all from one sample in a study of cytomegalovirus exposure and HLA in healthy donors. Assay: immunoSEQ multiplex PCR; the TCRdb copy retains only in-frame clones and omits some. The data show 120,000 to 150,000 clones, approximately 86% seen once. Sequencing was carried out using PBMCs. These receptors came from a middle-aged woman in good health and CMV-seronegative. Both conserved end residues are part of each CDR3. Fields, in order: J gene, D gene, clone size, V gene, CDR3 protein, CDR3 DNA. The D gene is left open where the match is weak. Not all rows give a size; the values are once, few, many and, for expanded clones, a class.

TRBJ2-5	NA	NA	TRBV30	CAWGQKETQYF	TGTGCCTGGGGTCAGAAAGAGACCCAGTACTTC
TRBJ2-3	TRBD2	once	TRBV7-2	CASRSTSGRLDF	TGTGCCAGCAGGTCTACTAGCGGGAGGCTAGATTTT
TRBJ2-1	TRBD2	few	TRBV28	CASCGRYGSGNYNEQFF	TGTGCCAGCTGTGGGAGATATGGTAGCGGGAACTACAATGAGCAGTTCTTC
TRBJ1-1	TRBD1	once	TRBV10-3	CAISEWTDRVDTEAFF	TGTGCCATCAGTGAGTGGACCGACAGGGTGGACACTGAAGCTTTCTTT
TRBJ2-1	NA	NA	TRBV7-6	CASRHYNEQFF	TGTGCCAGCAGACACTACAATGAGCAGTTCTTC
TRBJ2-7	TRBD1	NA	TRBV29-1	CSVGDRAEQYF	TGCAGCGTCGGGGACAGGGCCGAGCAGTACTTC
TRBJ2-5	TRBD2	NA	TRBV7-8	CASSLSGREGWETQYF	TGTGCCAGCAGCCTCTCGGGGCGGGAGGGTTGGGAGACCCAGTACTTC
TRBJ1-1	NA	NA	TRBV10-3	CAISEYRSAPNTEAFF	TGTGCCATCAGTGAGTATAGGAGTGCACCGAACACTGAAGCTTTCTTT
TRBJ2-3	NA	NA	TRBV6-5	CATLPNRDSTDTQYF	TGTGCCACCCTACCAAACAGGGATAGCACAGATACGCAGTATTTT
TRBJ2-2	TRBD1	once	TRBV7-7	CASSLEGAAGELFF	TGTGCTAGCAGCCTAGAGGGGGCAGCCGGGGAGCTGTTTTTT
TRBJ2-1	NA	NA	TRBV27	CASSTGYNEQFF	TGTGCCAGCAGTACAGGTTACAATGAGCAGTTCTTC
TRBJ2-7	TRBD1	NA	TRBV28	CASSDPTGSSYEQYF	TGTGCCAGCAGCGATCCGACAGGGAGCTCCTACGAGCAGTACTTC
TRBJ2-5	NA	NA	TRBV2	CASSAEETQYF	TGTGCCAGCAGTGCTGAAGAGACCCAGTACTTC
TRBJ2-1	NA	NA	TRBV11-2	CASSQAPEQFF	TGTGCCAGCAGCCAAGCACCTGAGCAGTTCTTC
TRBJ1-1	NA	NA	TRBV6-1	CASSASRGTEAFF	TGTGCCAGCAGTGCAAGTCGAGGCACTGAAGCTTTCTTT
TRBJ2-7	TRBD1	NA	TRBV6-5	CASRRTGGREQYF	TGTGCCAGCAGAAGGACAGGGGGTCGGGAGCAGTACTTC
TRBJ2-7	TRBD2	NA	TRBV19	CASSIAGLAPYEQYF	TGTGCCAGTAGTATAGCGGGACTAGCGCCTTACGAGCAGTACTTC
TRBJ1-5	TRBD1	NA	TRBV6-5	CASSPQGVGPQHF	TGTGCCAGCAGTCCACAGGGGGTAGGACCCCAGCATTTT
TRBJ2-1	TRBD2	NA	TRBV5-4	CASSLSDVGAGDEQFF	TGTGCCAGCAGCTTATCGGATGTAGGGGCGGGGGATGAGCAGTTCTTC
TRBJ2-7	NA	NA	TRBV5-5	CASSGQGRNEQYF	TGTGCCAGCAGCGGGCAAGGTCGGAACGAGCAGTACTTC
TRBJ2-7	TRBD2	NA	TRBV6-5	CASSRTSGSQYEQYF	TGTGCCAGCAGTCGCACTAGCGGGAGCCAATACGAGCAGTACTTC
TRBJ2-3	TRBD2	NA	TRBV7-2	CASSRTSGTDTQYF	TGTGCCAGCAGCCGGACTAGCGGGACAGATACGCAGTATTTT
TRBJ2-2	TRBD1	NA	TRBV7-9	CASSPAGQGAAGELFF	TGTGCCAGCAGCCCTGCGGGACAGGGGGCAGCCGGGGAGCTGTTTTTT
TRBJ2-3	TRBD2	NA	TRBV4-1	CASSHSSWGTSGSDTQYF	TGCGCCAGCAGCCACTCATCGTGGGGGACTAGCGGTTCAGATACGCAGTATTTT
TRBJ2-1	NA	NA	TRBV6-1	CASSGLRGGYNEQFF	TGTGCCAGCAGTGGTTTGCGGGGAGGCTACAATGAGCAGTTCTTC
TRBJ2-5	NA	NA	TRBV5-6	CASSLGGTETQYF	TGTGCCAGCAGCTTGGGGGGCACAGAGACCCAGTACTTC
TRBJ2-1	TRBD2	once	TRBV5-5	CASSLLAGGFSYEQFF	TGTGCCAGCAGCTTGCTAGCGGGAGGGTTCTCCTACGAGCAGTTCTTC
TRBJ2-3	NA	NA	TRBV19	CASSNVFDFPTDTQYF	TGTGCCAGTAGTAACGTATTCGACTTCCCTACAGATACGCAGTATTTT
TRBJ2-7	TRBD1	NA	TRBV30	CAWSVTGTGEQYF	TGTGCCTGGAGTGTAACAGGGACAGGGGAGCAGTACTTC
TRBJ1-1	NA	NA	TRBV5-4	CASSLSGGNTEAFF	TGTGCCAGCAGCTTGTCCGGGGGGAACACTGAAGCTTTCTTT
TRBJ1-5	TRBD1	NA	TRBV28	CASSSLFGTGVEGWLRQPQHF	TGTGCCAGCAGTTCCCTTTTTGGGACAGGGGTCGAAGGGTGGCTACGGCAGCCCCAGCATTTT
TRBJ2-7	NA	NA	TRBV5-1	CASTTRPGGDYEQYF	TGCGCCAGCACCACCCGACCGGGGGGCGACTACGAGCAGTACTTC
TRBJ2-7	TRBD1	NA	TRBV7-8	CASSLGQGAYFLSYEQYF	TGTGCCAGCAGCTTAGGACAGGGGGCATATTTTCTCTCCTACGAGCAGTACTTC
TRBJ2-3	TRBD2	NA	TRBV5-4	CASSSAASGRYNTQYF	TGTGCCAGCAGCTCAGCAGCTAGCGGGAGATACAATACGCAGTATTTT
TRBJ1-5	NA	NA	TRBV18	CASSLEQGSQPQHF	TGTGCCAGCTCCCTCGAACAGGGCTCTCAGCCCCAGCATTTT
TRBJ2-2	NA	NA	TRBV30	CAWVRPPGTGELFF	TGTGCCTGGGTTAGACCTCCAGGAACCGGGGAGCTGTTTTTT
TRBJ2-1	TRBD1	NA	TRBV27	CASSRGDSSYNEQFF	TGTGCCAGCAGTCGAGGGGACAGCTCCTACAATGAGCAGTTCTTC
TRBJ2-4	TRBD1	NA	TRBV25-1	CASSEQGAGNIQYF	TGTGCCAGCAGTGAACAGGGGGCCGGAAACATTCAGTACTTC
TRBJ2-1	TRBD2	NA	TRBV6-6	CASSYGTSSYNEQFF	TGTGCCAGCAGTTACGGGACTAGCTCCTACAATGAGCAGTTCTTC
TRBJ2-7	NA	NA	TRBV6-5	CASSYSYGHLAYEQYF	TGTGCCAGCAGTTACTCGTATGGACACCTTGCCTACGAGCAGTACTTC
TRBJ2-1	TRBD2	few	TRBV5-4	CASSPRGLAGSYNEQFF	TGTGCCAGCAGCCCTCGCGGCCTAGCGGGCTCCTACAATGAGCAGTTCTTC
TRBJ1-6	NA	NA	TRBV2	CASSDTSSYNSPLHF	TGTGCCAGCAGTGACACAAGCTCCTATAATTCACCCCTCCACTTT
TRBJ1-2	NA	NA	TRBV27	CASSLEGYGYTF	TGTGCCAGCAGTTTAGAGGGTTATGGCTACACCTTC
TRBJ1-1	NA	NA	TRBV5-4	CASSLGQGSFAEAFF	TGTGCCAGCAGCTTGGGTCAGGGTAGTTTCGCTGAAGCTTTCTTT
TRBJ2-7	TRBD2	NA	TRBV14	CASSLGGPSYEQYF	TGTGCCAGCAGCCTGGGAGGGCCCTCGTACGAGCAGTACTTC
TRBJ1-5	NA	NA	TRBV28	CASRAGRQPQHF	TGTGCCAGCAGGGCAGGTCGGCAGCCCCAGCATTTT
TRBJ1-1	NA	NA	TRBV13	CASSDIVVPEAFF	TGTGCCAGCAGCGATATAGTGGTGCCTGAAGCTTTCTTT
TRBJ1-5	TRBD1	NA	TRBV6-1	CASRPDRGFDQPQHF	TGTGCCAGCAGACCGGACAGGGGGTTTGATCAGCCCCAGCATTTT
TRBJ2-7	NA	once	TRBV6-5	CASSYGGGSAYEQYF	TGTGCCAGCAGTTACGGGGGAGGATCAGCCTACGAGCAGTACTTC
TRBJ1-6	NA	NA	TRBV7-2	CASSSNRNSPLHF	TGTGCCAGCAGCTCGAACAGGAATTCACCCCTCCACTTT
TRBJ1-1	NA	NA	TRBV5-1	CASSWGGAMNTEAFF	TGCGCCAGCAGCTGGGGAGGAGCCATGAACACTGAAGCTTTCTTT
TRBJ2-7	NA	NA	TRBV6-1	CASSLGRGSYEQYF	TGTGCCAGCAGCCTGGGGCGGGGCTCCTACGAGCAGTACTTC